The clone carrying this T cell receptor beta chain is a singleton in its sample. The record originates from a study of shared clonotypes between healthy human individuals. In germline, CDR1 is LNHDA, CDR2 SQIVND (reference sequence). CDR3 length equals 12 residues. V was trimmed by 5 bases and J by 4 bases, leaving 7 bases between them. TCRdb keeps only in-frame clones here, not all; method: immunoSEQ multiplex PCR. Of about a million clones in the sample, approximately 80% were seen once. The chain couples TRBV19 to TRBJ2-3; D not certain. The sample consisted of memory CD4+ T cells from PBMCs. Subset here: CD45RA-negative fraction. The clonotype originates from a man younger than 30 in good health. Some clones in this sample may be carry-over from other donors' samples. The CDR3 bases are TGTGCCAGTAGTCTCTACCCAGATACGCAGTATTTT. This translates into CASSLYPDTQYF.